This is a list of T cell receptor beta chains from one sample in a study of blood T cell repertoires in COVID-19. Data came from immunoSEQ multiplex PCR; TCRdb stores just in-frame clones and leaves some out. This sample has roughly 190,000 clones, with 88% found just once. Sample: peripheral blood. These receptors were collected from a human donor in a cohort sampled during active COVID-19. Both conserved end residues are part of each CDR3. The D gene is left open where the match is weak. Not all rows give a size; the values are once, few, many and, for expanded clones, a class.

>TRBJ1-1|TRBV12-3/TRBV12-4|13|NA|once
CASSRERDTEAFF
TGTGCCAGCAGTCGGGAGAGGGACACTGAAGCTTTCTTT
>TRBJ2-7|TRBV4-1|16|TRBD2|once
CASSQGFTGGSWEQYF
TGCGCCAGCAGCCAGGGGTTTACGGGGGGATCGTGGGAGCAGTACTTC
>TRBJ2-7|TRBV10-2|13|NA|NA
CASKQGYPLEQYF
TGCGCCAGCAAACAGGGTTATCCCTTGGAGCAGTACTTC
>TRBJ1-4|TRBV27|16|NA|NA
CASSPGQTPTNEKLFF
TGTGCCAGCAGTCCCGGACAGACCCCAACTAATGAAAAACTGTTTTTT
>TRBJ2-3|TRBV18|15|TRBD1|NA
CASSSGTGNADTQYF
TGTGCCAGCTCCTCCGGGACAGGGAATGCAGATACGCAGTATTTT
>TRBJ1-6|TRBV27|15|NA|NA
CAGSPRGPNNSPLHF
TGTGCCGGCAGTCCGCGGGGGCCGAATAATTCACCCCTCCACTTT
>TRBJ2-7|TRBV28|13|TRBD1|NA
CASTGQGPNEQYF
TGTGCCAGCACCGGACAGGGGCCCAACGAGCAGTACTTC
>TRBJ2-1|TRBV7-2|16|TRBD1|NA
CASSLARDRGSNEQFF
TGTGCCAGCAGCTTAGCACGGGACAGGGGTTCCAATGAGCAGTTCTTC
>TRBJ2-7|TRBV2|13|TRBD2|few
CASSRGGLSEQYF
TGTGCCAGCAGTCGCGGGGGGCTTAGCGAGCAGTACTTC
>TRBJ2-5|TRBV2|15|TRBD2|NA
CASSEEGGRTETQYF
TGTGCCAGCAGTGAAGAGGGCGGGAGGACGGAGACCCAGTACTTC
>TRBJ1-3|TRBV6-1|17|NA|NA
CASSEVFRGPTGNTIYF
TGTGCCAGCAGTGAAGTCTTCAGGGGTCCGACTGGAAACACCATATATTTT
>TRBJ1-5|TRBV5-6|13|NA|NA
CASSLQGNQPQHF
TGTGCCAGCAGCCTTCAGGGGAATCAGCCCCAGCATTTT
>TRBJ1-6|TRBV5-4|16|NA|once
CASSLAGGPPVSPLHF
TGTGCCAGCAGCTTGGCCGGAGGACCCCCGGTTTCACCCCTCCACTTT
>TRBJ2-7|TRBV29-1|14|NA|NA
CSVAVVAQGGEQYF
TGCAGCGTTGCGGTAGTGGCACAGGGTGGCGAGCAGTACTTC
>TRBJ2-7|TRBV5-1|18|TRBD2|NA
CASKTGLAGGPSQYEQYF
TGCGCCAGCAAAACGGGACTAGCGGGAGGGCCCTCCCAATACGAGCAGTACTTC
>TRBJ1-3|TRBV4-1|15|NA|few
CASSRGTYGESTIYF
TGCGCCAGCAGTCGCGGAACTTACGGGGAAAGCACCATATATTTT
>TRBJ2-1|TRBV7-6|16|NA|NA
CASSLLLADRHNEQFF
TGTGCCAGCAGCTTACTTCTAGCGGACAGACACAATGAGCAGTTCTTC
>TRBJ2-7|TRBV29-1|13|NA|NA
CSVASDSPYEQYF
TGCAGCGTTGCAAGCGACAGTCCCTACGAGCAGTACTTC
>TRBJ1-1|TRBV6-5|13|NA|few
CASSPILNTEAFF
TGTGCCAGCAGCCCCATTCTGAACACTGAAGCTTTCTTT
>TRBJ2-1|TRBV5-1|15|TRBD2|few
CASKGRGRDYNEQFF
TGCGCCAGCAAGGGGCGCGGGAGGGATTACAATGAGCAGTTCTTC
>TRBJ2-5|TRBV3-1/TRBV3-2|17|TRBD2|NA
CASSQEILAGGRETQYF
TGTGCCAGCAGCCAAGAAATACTAGCGGGGGGCAGAGAGACCCAGTACTTC
>TRBJ2-5|TRBV18|17|TRBD2|NA
CASSPRGGVTESETQYF
TGTGCCAGCTCACCCCGGGGGGGAGTGACGGAGTCGGAGACCCAGTACTTC
>TRBJ2-3|TRBV11-3|12|NA|NA
CASSRGTDTQYF
TGTGCCAGCAGCAGAGGGACAGATACGCAGTATTTT
>TRBJ1-1|TRBV5-1|15|NA|few
CASRSGGRDNTEAFF
TGCGCCAGCAGATCCGGGGGGCGGGACAACACTGAAGCTTTCTTT
>TRBJ2-1|TRBV2|13|TRBD1|NA
CASIRDRANEQFF
TGTGCCAGCATAAGGGACAGGGCAAATGAGCAGTTCTTC
>TRBJ2-1|TRBV27|17|NA|once
CASSTTLAGSSYNEQFF
TGTGCCAGCAGCACCACCTTGGCGGGGAGCTCCTACAATGAGCAGTTCTTC
>TRBJ2-7|TRBV2|13|TRBD2|NA
CASRLADPYEQYF
TGTGCCAGCAGACTAGCGGACCCCTACGAGCAGTACTTC
>TRBJ1-2|TRBV18|14|NA|NA
CASSPLVAEYGYTF
TGTGCCAGCTCACCACTGGTCGCGGAGTATGGCTACACCTTC
>TRBJ1-4|TRBV24-1|15|NA|NA
CATSDRGGPNEKLFF
TGTGCCACCAGTGATAGGGGGGGCCCTAATGAAAAACTGTTTTTT
>TRBJ1-2|TRBV9|15|TRBD1|once
CASSGGTVTNYGYTF
TGTGCCAGCAGCGGCGGGACAGTCACTAACTATGGCTACACCTTC
>TRBJ2-7|TRBV7-9|12|NA|NA
CASSPKTDEQYF
TGTGCCAGCAGCCCTAAGACAGACGAGCAGTACTTC
>TRBJ2-1|TRBV27|15|TRBD2|NA
CASSLWAGAYNEQFF
TGTGCCAGCAGTTTATGGGCGGGGGCCTACAATGAGCAGTTCTTC
>TRBJ2-2|TRBV20-1|14|NA|NA
CSASFRTNTGELFF
TGCAGTGCTAGTTTCCGGACAAACACCGGGGAGCTGTTTTTT
>TRBJ1-1|TRBV28|15|TRBD1|NA
CASSLITGGRGEAFF
TGTGCCAGCAGTTTAATCACAGGGGGCAGGGGTGAAGCTTTCTTT
>TRBJ2-7|TRBV3-1/TRBV3-2|14|NA|NA
CASSQGGGSYEQYF
TGTGCCAGCAGCCAGGGGGGAGGCTCCTACGAGCAGTACTTC
>TRBJ1-2|TRBV5-5|16|TRBD1|NA
CASSSQGGGRSYGYTF
TGTGCCAGCAGCTCCCAAGGAGGGGGCCGGAGCTATGGCTACACCTTC
>TRBJ2-7|TRBV5-1|12|TRBD2|NA
CASSLSGDEQYF
TGCGCCAGCAGCCTGAGCGGGGACGAGCAGTACTTC
>TRBJ2-7|TRBV25-1|17|TRBD2|few
CASSRGLAGVNAYEQYF
TGTGCCAGCAGCAGGGGACTAGCGGGAGTAAACGCCTACGAGCAGTACTTC
>TRBJ1-4|TRBV7-2|15|TRBD1|NA
CASSPTGTGGEKLFF
TGTGCCAGCAGCCCGACCGGGACAGGGGGTGAAAAACTGTTTTTT
>TRBJ2-7|TRBV29-1|13|TRBD1|NA
CSVMDRGPYEQYF
TGCAGCGTTATGGACAGGGGACCCTACGAGCAGTACTTC
>TRBJ2-7|TRBV21-1|16|NA|once
CASSKGSGVISYEQYF
TGTGCCAGCAGCAAAGGGTCGGGGGTAATCTCCTACGAGCAGTACTTC
>TRBJ2-7|TRBV5-1|15|TRBD1|once
CASSPPGQGASEQYF
TGCGCCAGCAGCCCCCCCGGCCAGGGGGCAAGCGAGCAGTACTTC
>TRBJ2-1|TRBV29-1|13|NA|NA
CSGGEGPYNEQFF
TGCAGCGGAGGCGAGGGGCCCTACAATGAGCAGTTCTTC
>TRBJ2-1|TRBV11-1|13|TRBD2|NA
CATGLAGGIEQFF
TGTGCCACAGGACTAGCGGGAGGGATTGAGCAGTTCTTC
>TRBJ2-7|TRBV5-4|16|NA|NA
CASSRPHSVGSYEQYF
TGTGCCAGCAGTAGACCCCATAGCGTTGGGTCCTACGAGCAGTACTTC
>TRBJ2-7|TRBV4-2|14|TRBD2|NA
CASSQRTSGGEQYF
TGTGCCAGCAGCCAACGCACTAGCGGGGGGGAGCAGTACTTC
>TRBJ2-7|TRBV7-9|17|NA|NA
CASSLFNPQSMSHEQYF
TGTGCCAGCAGCTTGTTCAACCCACAGAGTATGTCCCACGAGCAGTACTTC
>TRBJ2-2|TRBV7-2|12|TRBD1|NA
CASSLDRGELFF
TGTGCCAGCAGCTTGGACAGGGGGGAGCTGTTTTTT
>TRBJ1-6|TRBV18|16|TRBD1|NA
CASSLQGALAGSPLHF
TGTGCCAGCTCACTCCAGGGGGCCCTGGCGGGGTCACCCCTCCACTTT
>TRBJ1-5|TRBV28|15|TRBD1|NA
CASRERGQSNQPQHF
TGTGCCAGCAGGGAACGGGGACAGAGCAATCAGCCCCAGCATTTT
>TRBJ2-5|TRBV5-1|16|NA|NA
CASSATGGQIQETQYF
TGCGCCAGCAGCGCGACCGGGGGACAGATCCAAGAGACCCAGTACTTC
>TRBJ2-3|TRBV2|11|NA|NA
CASIAAKLPYF
TGTGCCAGCATTGCAGCGAAACTTCCGTATTTT
>TRBJ1-5|TRBV4-2|14|TRBD1|NA
CASSRGQGNQPQHF
TGTGCCAGCAGCCGAGGACAGGGCAATCAGCCCCAGCATTTT
>TRBJ2-5|TRBV27|13|NA|few
CASSFRMEGTQYF
TGTGCCAGCAGTTTCAGGATGGAGGGTACCCAGTACTTC
>TRBJ2-1|TRBV27|12|NA|NA
CASSFVAREQFF
TGTGCCAGCAGTTTTGTAGCGCGCGAGCAGTTCTTC